This TCR beta chain originates from a study of shared clonotypes between healthy human individuals. Study-level points and caveats: Sampling included only blood; tissue repertoires likely differ. Depth was large, yet rarefaction showed that sorted-subset sequencing was incomplete.

The length of the CDR3 is 18 residues. Per the germline V gene, CDR1 is SGHNT and CDR2 is YYREEE (reference sequence). Germline trimming cut 3 bases from V and 0 bases from J; bases unmatched to any gene: 5. Here immunoSEQ multiplex PCR was the method, and the copy in TCRdb shows in-frame clones only, minus some. This repertoire shows some 2 million clones, approximately 95% found once; its top ten account for approximately 1.2%. CD45RO-negative, CCR7-selected cells formed the naive CD8 fraction, which excluded terminally differentiated effector memory CD45RA+ cells. On this clone itself: Its antigen is not identified.

The rearrangement uses TRBV5-4 and TRBJ2-2; TRBD2 aligns across 13 bases. Material for sequencing was naive CD8+ T cells sorted from blood. The receptor was isolated from a man in his late teens or twenties in good health. The CDR3 loop reads CASSSETSGGSNTGELFF. The DNA of the CDR3 is TGTGCCAGCAGCTCCGAGACTAGCGGGGGGTCGAACACCGGGGAGCTGTTTTTT. Full variable domain (missing parts from reference TRBV5-4 and TRBJ2-2): ETGVTQSPTHLIKTRGQQVTLRCSSQSGHNTVSWYQQALGQGPQFIFQYYREEENGRGNFPPRFSGLQFPNYSSELNVNALELDDSALYLCASSSETSGGSNTGELFFGEGSRLTVL.